This is a list of T cell receptor beta chains from one sample in a study of human T cells and chemical hapten exposure. Each CDR3 protein gets one entry after TCRdb re-called the RACE reads with MiXCR. The table includes 350,000 to 450,000 distinct CDR3 sequences, roughly 4.6% detected once. Sequencing used whole blood, obtained in connection with sensitization to the hapten diphenylcyclopropenone (DPC). The receptors come from a woman between 45 and 65 years old with alopecia areata. Some clones in this sample may be carry-over from other donors' samples. Both conserved end residues are part of each CDR3. A D gene is named only where the DNA matches it firmly. The size entry is marked missing in some rows and otherwise reads once, few, many or a size class.

clone size	D gene	V gene	J gene	CDR3 protein	CDR3 DNA
many	.	TRBV27	TRBJ1-1	CASSFATYTEAFF	TGTGCCAGCAGTTTCGCCACCTACACTGAAGCTTTCTTT
many	.	TRBV20-1	TRBJ2-1	CSARDNYNEQFF	TGCAGTGCTAGGGACAACTACAATGAGCAGTTCTTC
few	.	TRBV9	TRBJ1-1	CASSVGVITEAFF	TGTGCCAGCAGCGTGGGGGTTATCACTGAAGCTTTCTTT
.	.	TRBV12-3/TRBV12-4	TRBJ1-1	CASSPRSTEAFF	TGTGCCAGCAGTCCCCGCTCTACTGAAGCTTTCTTT
many	TRBD2	TRBV20-1	TRBJ2-7	CSYLAGVPEQYF	TGCAGCTATCTAGCGGGAGTTCCCGAGCAGTACTTC
few	TRBD1	TRBV12-3/TRBV12-4	TRBJ1-2	CASSIEGAAGYTF	TGTGCCAGCAGTATCGAGGGGGCCGCGGGCTACACCTTC
.	TRBD2	TRBV5-4	TRBJ2-7	CASSLGLADRREQYF	TGTGCCAGCAGCTTGGGACTAGCGGATCGAAGAGAGCAGTACTTC
few	.	TRBV12-3/TRBV12-4	TRBJ2-7	CASSLGHFYEQYF	TGTGCCAGCAGTTTAGGGCACTTCTACGAGCAGTACTTC
many	TRBD1	TRBV12-3/TRBV12-4	TRBJ1-2	CASSSGQGGYYGYTF	TGTGCCAGCAGTTCGGGACAGGGAGGATACTATGGCTACACCTTC
many	.	TRBV6-6	TRBJ1-1	CASTPPGENTEAFF	TGTGCCAGCACCCCGCCCGGGGAGAACACTGAAGCTTTCTTT
many	.	TRBV6-6	TRBJ2-7	CASSYPDGNYEQYF	TGTGCCAGCAGTTACCCGGACGGTAACTACGAGCAGTACTTC
few	.	TRBV6-5	TRBJ2-7	CASSAPGQAYEQYF	TGTGCCAGCAGCGCTCCGGGGCAAGCCTACGAGCAGTACTTC
many	.	TRBV7-2	TRBJ2-7	CASSPAEATYEQYF	TGTGCCAGCAGCCCAGCGGAGGCCACCTACGAGCAGTACTTC
many	TRBD1	TRBV29-1	TRBJ1-1	CSVGDRPNTEAFF	TGCAGCGTTGGGGACAGGCCGAACACTGAAGCTTTCTTT
many	.	TRBV15	TRBJ1-6	CATSRAPGINSPLHF	TGTGCCACCAGCAGAGCTCCGGGGATAAACTCACCCCTCCACTTT
many	TRBD2	TRBV10-3	TRBJ2-5	CATQRGLADSQETQYF	TGTGCCACGCAGCGCGGGCTAGCGGACTCCCAAGAGACCCAGTACTTC
.	TRBD1	TRBV7-9	TRBJ2-1	CASSWGAGQGPYNEQFF	TGTGCCAGCAGCTGGGGGGCTGGACAGGGCCCCTACAATGAGCAGTTCTTC
.	.	TRBV28	TRBJ2-3	CASSFTRTSTDTQYF	TGTGCCAGCAGTTTTACCCGGACAAGCACAGATACGCAGTATTTT
few	TRBD2	TRBV28	TRBJ2-1	CASCSGLAGVGPSYNEQFF	TGTGCCAGCTGCTCGGGACTAGCGGGAGTTGGACCCTCCTACAATGAGCAGTTCTTC
many	TRBD2	TRBV20-1	TRBJ2-1	CSARPLAGGYNEQFF	TGCAGTGCTAGGCCCCTAGCGGGGGGTTACAATGAGCAGTTCTTC